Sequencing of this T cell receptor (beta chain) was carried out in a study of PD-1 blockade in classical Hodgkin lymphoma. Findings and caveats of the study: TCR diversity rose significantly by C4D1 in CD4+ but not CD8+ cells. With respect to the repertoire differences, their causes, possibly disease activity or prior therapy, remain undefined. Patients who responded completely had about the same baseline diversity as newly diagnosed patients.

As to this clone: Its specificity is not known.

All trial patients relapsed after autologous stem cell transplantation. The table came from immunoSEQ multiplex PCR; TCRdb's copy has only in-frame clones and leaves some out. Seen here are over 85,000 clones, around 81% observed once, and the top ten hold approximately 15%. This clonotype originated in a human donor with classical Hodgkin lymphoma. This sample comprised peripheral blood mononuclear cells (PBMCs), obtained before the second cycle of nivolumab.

DNA of the CDR3: TGCGCCAGCAGCTTGGGGTACAGCACAGATACGCAGTATTTT. Protein product: CASSLGYSTDTQYF. This chain joins TRBV5-1 and TRBJ2-3; no definite D call. V was clipped by 0 bases and J by 0 bases, with 5 bases between them. Germline assignment: CDR1 SGHRS and CDR2 YFSETQ. This CDR3 spans 14 amino acids.